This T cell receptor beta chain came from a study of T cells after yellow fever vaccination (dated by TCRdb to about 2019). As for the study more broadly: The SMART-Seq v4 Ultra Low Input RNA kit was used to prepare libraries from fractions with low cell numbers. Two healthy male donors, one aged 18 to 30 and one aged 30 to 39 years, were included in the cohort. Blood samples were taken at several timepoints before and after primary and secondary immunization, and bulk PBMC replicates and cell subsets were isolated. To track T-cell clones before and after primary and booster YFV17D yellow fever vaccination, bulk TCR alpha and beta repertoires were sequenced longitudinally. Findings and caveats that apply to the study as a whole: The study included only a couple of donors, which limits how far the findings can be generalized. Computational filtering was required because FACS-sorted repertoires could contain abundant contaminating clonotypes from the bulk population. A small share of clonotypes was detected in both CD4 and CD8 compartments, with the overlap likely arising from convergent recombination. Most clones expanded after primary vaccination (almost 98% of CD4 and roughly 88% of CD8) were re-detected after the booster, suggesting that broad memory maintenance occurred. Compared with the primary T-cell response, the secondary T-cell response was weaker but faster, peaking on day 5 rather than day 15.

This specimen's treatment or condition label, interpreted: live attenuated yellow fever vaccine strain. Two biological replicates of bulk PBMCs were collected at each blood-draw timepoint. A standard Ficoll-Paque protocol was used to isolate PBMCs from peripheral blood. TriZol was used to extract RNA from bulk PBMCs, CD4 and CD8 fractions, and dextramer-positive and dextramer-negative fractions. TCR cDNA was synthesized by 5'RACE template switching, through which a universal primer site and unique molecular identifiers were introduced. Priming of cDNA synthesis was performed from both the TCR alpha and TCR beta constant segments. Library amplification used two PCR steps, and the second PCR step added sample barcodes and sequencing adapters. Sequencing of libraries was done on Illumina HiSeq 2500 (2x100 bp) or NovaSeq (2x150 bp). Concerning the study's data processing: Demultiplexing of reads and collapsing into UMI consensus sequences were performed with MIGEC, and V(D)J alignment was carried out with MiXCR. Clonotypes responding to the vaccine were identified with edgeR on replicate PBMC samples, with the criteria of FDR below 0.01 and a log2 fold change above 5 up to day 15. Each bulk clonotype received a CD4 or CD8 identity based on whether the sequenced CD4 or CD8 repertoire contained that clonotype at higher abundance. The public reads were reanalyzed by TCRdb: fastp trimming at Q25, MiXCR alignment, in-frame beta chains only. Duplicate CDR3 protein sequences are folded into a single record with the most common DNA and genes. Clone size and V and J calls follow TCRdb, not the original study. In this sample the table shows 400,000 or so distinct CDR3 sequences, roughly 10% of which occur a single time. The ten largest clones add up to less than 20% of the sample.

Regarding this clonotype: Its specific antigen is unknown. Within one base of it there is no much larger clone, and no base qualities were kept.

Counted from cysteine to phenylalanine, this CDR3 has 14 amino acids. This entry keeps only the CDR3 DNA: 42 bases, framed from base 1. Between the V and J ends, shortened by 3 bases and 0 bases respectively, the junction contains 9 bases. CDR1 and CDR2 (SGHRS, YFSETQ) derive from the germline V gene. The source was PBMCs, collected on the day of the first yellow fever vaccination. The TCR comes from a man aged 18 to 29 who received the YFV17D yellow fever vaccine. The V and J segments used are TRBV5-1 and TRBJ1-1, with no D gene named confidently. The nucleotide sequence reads TGCGCCAGCAGCTCGGACGGCATGAACACTGAAGCTTTCTTT. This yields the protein CASSSDGMNTEAFF.